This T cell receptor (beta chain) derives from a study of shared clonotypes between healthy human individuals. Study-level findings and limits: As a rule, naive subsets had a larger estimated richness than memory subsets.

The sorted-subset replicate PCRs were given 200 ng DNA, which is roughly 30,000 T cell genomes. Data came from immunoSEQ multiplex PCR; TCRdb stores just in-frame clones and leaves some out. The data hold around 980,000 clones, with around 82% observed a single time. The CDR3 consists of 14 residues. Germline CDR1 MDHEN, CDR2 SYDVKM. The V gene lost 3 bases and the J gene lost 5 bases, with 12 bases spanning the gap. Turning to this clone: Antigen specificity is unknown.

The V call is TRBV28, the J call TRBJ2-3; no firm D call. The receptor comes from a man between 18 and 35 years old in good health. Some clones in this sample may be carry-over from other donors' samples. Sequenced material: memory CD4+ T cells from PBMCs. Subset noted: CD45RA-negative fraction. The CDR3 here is CASSLGGTKDTQYF. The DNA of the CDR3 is TGTGCCAGCAGTTTGGGCGGAACCAAAGATACGCAGTATTTT.